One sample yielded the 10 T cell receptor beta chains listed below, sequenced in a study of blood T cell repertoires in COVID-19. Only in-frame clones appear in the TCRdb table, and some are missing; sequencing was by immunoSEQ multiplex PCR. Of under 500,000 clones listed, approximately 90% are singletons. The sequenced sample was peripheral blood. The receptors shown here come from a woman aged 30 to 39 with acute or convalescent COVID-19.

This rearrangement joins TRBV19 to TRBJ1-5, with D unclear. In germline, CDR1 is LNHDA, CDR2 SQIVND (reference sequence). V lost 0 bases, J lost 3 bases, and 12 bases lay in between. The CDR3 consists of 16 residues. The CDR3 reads CASSIEEMRPNQPQHF. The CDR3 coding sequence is TGTGCCAGTAGTATAGAGGAGATGAGACCCAATCAGCCCCAGCATTTT. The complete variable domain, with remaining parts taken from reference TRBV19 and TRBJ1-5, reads DGGITQSPKYLFRKEGQNVTLSCEQNLNHDAMYWYRQDPGQGLRLIYYSQIVNDFQKGDIAEGYSVSREKKESFPLTVTSAQKNPTAFYLCASSIEEMRPNQPQHFGDGTRLSIL.

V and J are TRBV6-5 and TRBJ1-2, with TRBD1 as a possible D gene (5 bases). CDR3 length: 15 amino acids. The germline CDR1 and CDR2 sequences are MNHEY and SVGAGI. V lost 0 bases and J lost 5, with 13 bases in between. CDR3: CASSYSVGEGYGYTF. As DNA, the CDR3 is TGTGCCAGCAGTTACTCGGTAGGGGAGGGGTATGGCTACACCTTC.

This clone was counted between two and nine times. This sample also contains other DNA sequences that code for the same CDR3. The CDR3 nucleotides read TGCAGTGCTAGTGCAGGGGGCTATGGCTACACCTTC. Translated, it gives CSASAGGYGYTF. The chain links TRBV20-1 to TRBJ1-2; 7 bases line up with TRBD1. Germline CDR1 is DFQATT and CDR2 is SNEGSKA (reference sequence). The V gene end was trimmed by 3 bases and the J gene end by 4 bases; junction bases not matched to a gene: 2. The CDR3 has 12 amino acids.

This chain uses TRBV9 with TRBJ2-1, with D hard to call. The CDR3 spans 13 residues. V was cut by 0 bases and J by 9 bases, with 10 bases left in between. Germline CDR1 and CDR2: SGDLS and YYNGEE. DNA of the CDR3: TGTGCCAGCAGCGTAGAAAAACGCGGTGAGCAGTTCTTC. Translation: CASSVEKRGEQFF.

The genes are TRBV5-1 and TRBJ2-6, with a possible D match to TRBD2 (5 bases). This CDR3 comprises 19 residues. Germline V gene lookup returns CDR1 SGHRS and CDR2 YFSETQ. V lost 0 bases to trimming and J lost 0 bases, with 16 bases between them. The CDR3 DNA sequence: TGCGCCAGCAGCTTGGACCCGGGATCCCACTCCTCTGGGGCCAACGTCCTGACTTTC. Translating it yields CASSLDPGSHSSGANVLTF.

DNA of the CDR3: TGCAGCGGACAGGGGGCGATTGGAAACACCATATATTTT. It encodes CSGQGAIGNTIYF. J is TRBJ1-3 and V is TRBV29-1, with 10 bases identical to TRBD1. The CDR3 totals 13 residues. V was clipped by 7 bases and J by 3 bases; unmatched bases: 3. CDR1 and CDR2 (germline): SQVTM, ANQGSEA.

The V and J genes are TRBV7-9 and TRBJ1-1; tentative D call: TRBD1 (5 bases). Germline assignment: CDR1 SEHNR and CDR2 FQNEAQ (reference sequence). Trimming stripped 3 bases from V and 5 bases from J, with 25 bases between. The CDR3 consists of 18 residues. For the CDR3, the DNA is TGTGCCAGCAGCTTTGATGGGGGGAAAATATTAAGTGGAACTGAAGCTTTCTTT. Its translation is CASSFDGGKILSGTEAFF.

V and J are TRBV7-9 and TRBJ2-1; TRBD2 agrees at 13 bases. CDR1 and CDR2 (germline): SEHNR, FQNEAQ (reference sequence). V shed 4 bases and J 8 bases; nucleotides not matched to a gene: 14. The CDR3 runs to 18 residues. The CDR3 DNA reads TGTGCCAGCAGCTCCCCCGGGACTAGCGGGGCGGGGACGGATGAGCAGTTCTTC. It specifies CASSSPGTSGAGTDEQFF. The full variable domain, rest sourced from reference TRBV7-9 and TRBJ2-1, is DTGVSQNPRHKITKRGQNVTFRCDPISEHNRLYWYRQTLGQGPEFLTYFQNEAQLEKSRLLSDRFSAERPKGSFSTLEIQRTEQGDSAMYLCASSSPGTSGAGTDEQFFGPGTRLTVL.

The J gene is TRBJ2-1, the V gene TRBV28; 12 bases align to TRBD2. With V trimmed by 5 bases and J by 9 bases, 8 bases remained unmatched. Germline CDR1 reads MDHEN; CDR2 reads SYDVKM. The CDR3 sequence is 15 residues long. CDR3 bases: TGTGCCAGCAGTGGATTGACTAGCGGGGGCGCTGAGCAGTTCTTC. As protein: CASSGLTSGGAEQFF.

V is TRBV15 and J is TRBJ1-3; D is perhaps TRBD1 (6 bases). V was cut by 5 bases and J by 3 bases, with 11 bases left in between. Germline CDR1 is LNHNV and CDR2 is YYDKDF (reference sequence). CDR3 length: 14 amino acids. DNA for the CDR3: TGTGCCACCAGCGGGGGGGCATATGGAAACACCATATATTTT. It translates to CATSGGAYGNTIYF.